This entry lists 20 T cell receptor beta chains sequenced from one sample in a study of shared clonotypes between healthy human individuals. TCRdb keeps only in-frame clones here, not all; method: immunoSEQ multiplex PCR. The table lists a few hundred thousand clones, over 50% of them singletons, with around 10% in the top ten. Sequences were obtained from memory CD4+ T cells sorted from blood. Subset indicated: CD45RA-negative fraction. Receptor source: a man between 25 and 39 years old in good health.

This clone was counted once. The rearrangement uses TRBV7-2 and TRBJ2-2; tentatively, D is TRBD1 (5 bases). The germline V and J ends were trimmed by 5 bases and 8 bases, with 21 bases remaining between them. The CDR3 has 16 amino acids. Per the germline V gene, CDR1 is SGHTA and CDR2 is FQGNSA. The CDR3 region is CASSQANRGLRGELFF. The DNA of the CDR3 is TGTGCCAGCAGCCAGGCGAATAGGGGTTTGAGGGGGGAGCTGTTTTTT.

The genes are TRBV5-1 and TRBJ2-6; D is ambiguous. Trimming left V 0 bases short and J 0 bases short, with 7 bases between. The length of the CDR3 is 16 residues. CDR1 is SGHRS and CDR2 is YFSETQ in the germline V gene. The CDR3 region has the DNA TGCGCCAGCAGCTTGGAACCGAGCTCTGGGGCCAACGTCCTGACTTTC. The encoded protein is CASSLEPSSGANVLTF.

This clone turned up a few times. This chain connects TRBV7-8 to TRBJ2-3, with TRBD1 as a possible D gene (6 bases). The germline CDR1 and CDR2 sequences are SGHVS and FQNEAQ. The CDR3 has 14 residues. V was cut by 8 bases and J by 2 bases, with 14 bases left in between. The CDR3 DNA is TGTGCCAGCCGTAACAGGGTCCACACAGATACGCAGTATTTT. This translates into CASRNRVHTDTQYF.

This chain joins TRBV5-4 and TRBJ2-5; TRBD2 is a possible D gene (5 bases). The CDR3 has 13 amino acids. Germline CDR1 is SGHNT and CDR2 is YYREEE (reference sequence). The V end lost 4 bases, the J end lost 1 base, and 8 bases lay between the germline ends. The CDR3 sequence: CASSPAGQETQYF. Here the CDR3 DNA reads TGTGCCAGCAGCCCCGCGGGCCAAGAGACCCAGTACTTC.

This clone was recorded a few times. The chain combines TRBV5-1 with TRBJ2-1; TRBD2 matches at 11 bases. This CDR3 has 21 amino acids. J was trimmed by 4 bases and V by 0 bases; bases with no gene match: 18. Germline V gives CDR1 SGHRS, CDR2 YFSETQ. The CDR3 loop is CASSLAPTTSGVRGLYNEQFF. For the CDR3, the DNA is TGCGCCAGCAGCTTGGCCCCCACGACTAGCGGGGTGAGGGGGCTTTACAATGAGCAGTTCTTC. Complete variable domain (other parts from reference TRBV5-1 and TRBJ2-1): KAGVTQTPRYLIKTRGQQVTLSCSPISGHRSVSWYQQTPGQGLQFLFEYFSETQRNKGNFPGRFSGRQFSNSRSEMNVSTLELGDSALYLCASSLAPTTSGVRGLYNEQFFGPGTRLTVL.

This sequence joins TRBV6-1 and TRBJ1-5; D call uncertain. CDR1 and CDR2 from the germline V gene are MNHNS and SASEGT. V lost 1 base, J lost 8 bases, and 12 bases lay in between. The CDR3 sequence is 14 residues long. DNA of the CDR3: TGTGCCAGCAGTGAAGTGAGGGTCCGGGAGCCCCAGCATTTT. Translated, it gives CASSEVRVREPQHF.

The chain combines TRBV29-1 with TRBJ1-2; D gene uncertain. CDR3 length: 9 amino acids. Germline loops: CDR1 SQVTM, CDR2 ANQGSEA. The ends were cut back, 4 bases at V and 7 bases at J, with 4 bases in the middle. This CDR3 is CSVGGGYTF. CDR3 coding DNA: TGCAGCGTTGGGGGTGGCTACACCTTC.

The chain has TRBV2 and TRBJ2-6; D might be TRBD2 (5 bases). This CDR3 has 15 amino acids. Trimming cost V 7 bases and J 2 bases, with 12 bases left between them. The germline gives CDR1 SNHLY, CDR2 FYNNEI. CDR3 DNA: TGTGCCAGCACCACTAGGGATCCTGGGGCCAACGTCCTGACTTTC. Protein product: CASTTRDPGANVLTF.

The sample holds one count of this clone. The DNA for the CDR3 is TGTGCCAGCAGCCCGAGCGGGAGTGGTCCAGATACGCAGTATTTT. This encodes CASSPSGSGPDTQYF. This chain connects TRBV7-8 to TRBJ2-3; 8 nucleotides line up with TRBD2. Germline values: CDR1 SGHVS, CDR2 FQNEAQ. The V and J ends lost 5 bases and 4 bases, in that order; junction bases with no gene match: 8. This CDR3 is built from 15 residues. Drawing the rest from reference TRBV7-8 and TRBJ2-3, the complete variable domain is GAGVSQSPRYKVAKRGQDVALRCDPISGHVSLFWYQQALGQGPEFLTYFQNEAQLDKSGLPSDRFFAERPEGSVSTLKIQRTQQEDSAVYLCASSPSGSGPDTQYFGPGTRLTVL.

The CDR3 coding sequence is TGTGCCAGCAGTGAAGGGCGGGGGGGGCGCCAAGAGACCCAGTACTTC. Protein: CASSEGRGGRQETQYF. V and J are TRBV2 and TRBJ2-5; 9 bases map to TRBD2. With V trimmed by 1 base and J by 1 base, 4 bases remained unmatched. Germline CDR1 reads SNHLY; CDR2 reads FYNNEI. CDR3 size: 16 residues.

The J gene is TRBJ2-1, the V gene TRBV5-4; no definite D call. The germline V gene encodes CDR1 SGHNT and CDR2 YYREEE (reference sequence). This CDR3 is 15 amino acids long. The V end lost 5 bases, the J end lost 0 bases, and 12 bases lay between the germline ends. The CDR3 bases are TGTGCCAGCAGAGATCGGGCGAGCTCCTACAATGAGCAGTTCTTC. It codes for CASRDRASSYNEQFF.

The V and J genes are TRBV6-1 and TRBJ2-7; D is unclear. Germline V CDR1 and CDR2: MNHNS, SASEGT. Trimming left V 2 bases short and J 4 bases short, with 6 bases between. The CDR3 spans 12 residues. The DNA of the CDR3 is TGTGCCAGCAGTGAACAAGTTTACGAGCAGTACTTC. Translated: CASSEQVYEQYF.

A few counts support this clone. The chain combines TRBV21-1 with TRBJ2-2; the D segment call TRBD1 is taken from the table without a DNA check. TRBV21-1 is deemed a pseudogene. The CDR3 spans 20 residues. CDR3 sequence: CASSASPPPQPGQNTGELFF. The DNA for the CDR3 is TGTGCCAGCAGCGCATCCCCCCCTCCTCAACCGGGACAGAACACCGGGGAGCTGTTTTTT.

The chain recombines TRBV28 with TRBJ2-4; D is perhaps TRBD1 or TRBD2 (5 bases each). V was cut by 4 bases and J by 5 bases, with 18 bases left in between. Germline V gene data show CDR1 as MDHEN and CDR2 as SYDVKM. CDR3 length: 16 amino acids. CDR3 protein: CASSSFVGAAENIQYF. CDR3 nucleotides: TGTGCCAGCAGTTCCTTCGTCGGGGCGGCAGAAAACATTCAGTACTTC.

DNA for the CDR3: TGCGCCAGCAGCTTGGGGGGCAGGGATGAGCAGTTCTTC. This sequence encodes CASSLGGRDEQFF. The chain is built from TRBV5-1 and TRBJ2-1; TRBD1 might be the D (5 bases). The CDR3 has 13 amino acids. Between the trimmed V and J ends, which lost 0 bases and 8 bases, there was a span of 9 bases. Germline-derived CDR1 and CDR2 are SGHRS and YFSETQ.

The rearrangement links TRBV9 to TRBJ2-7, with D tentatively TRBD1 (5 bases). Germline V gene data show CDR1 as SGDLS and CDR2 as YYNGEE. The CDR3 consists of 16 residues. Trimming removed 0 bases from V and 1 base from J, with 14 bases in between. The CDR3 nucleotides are TGTGCCAGCAGCGTAGGACCGAGACAGACATCCTACGAGCAGTACTTC. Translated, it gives CASSVGPRQTSYEQYF. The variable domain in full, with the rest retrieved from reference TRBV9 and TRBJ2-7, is DSGVTQTPKHLITATGQRVTLRCSPRSGDLSVYWYQQSLDQGLQFLIQYYNGEERAKGNILERFSAQQFPDLHSELNLSSLELGDSALYFCASSVGPRQTSYEQYFGPGTRLTVT.

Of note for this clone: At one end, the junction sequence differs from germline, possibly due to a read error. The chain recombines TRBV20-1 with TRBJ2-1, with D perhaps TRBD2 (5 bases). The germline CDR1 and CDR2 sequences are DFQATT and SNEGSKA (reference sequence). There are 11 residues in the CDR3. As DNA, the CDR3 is TGCAGTTTAAAGACCGGACTGGTCCAGATCTTC. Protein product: CSLKTGLVQIF.

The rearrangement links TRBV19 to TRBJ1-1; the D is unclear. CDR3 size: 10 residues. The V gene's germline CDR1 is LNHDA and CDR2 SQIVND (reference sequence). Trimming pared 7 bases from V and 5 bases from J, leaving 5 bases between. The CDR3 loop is CASKGTEAFF. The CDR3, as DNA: TGTGCCAGTAAGGGAACTGAAGCTTTCTTT.

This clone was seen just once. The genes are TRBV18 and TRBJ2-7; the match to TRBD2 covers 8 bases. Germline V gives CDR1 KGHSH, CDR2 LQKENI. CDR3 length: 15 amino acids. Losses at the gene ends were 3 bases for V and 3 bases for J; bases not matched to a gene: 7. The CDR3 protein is CASSPPGLGDYEQYF. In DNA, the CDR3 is TGTGCCAGCTCACCGCCGGGACTAGGGGACTACGAGCAGTACTTC. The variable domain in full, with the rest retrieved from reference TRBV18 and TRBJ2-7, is NAGVMQNPRHLVRRRGQEARLRCSPMKGHSHVYWYRQLPEEGLKFMVYLQKENIIDESGMPKERFSAEFPKEGPSILRIQQVVRGDSAAYFCASSPPGLGDYEQYFGPGTRLTVT.

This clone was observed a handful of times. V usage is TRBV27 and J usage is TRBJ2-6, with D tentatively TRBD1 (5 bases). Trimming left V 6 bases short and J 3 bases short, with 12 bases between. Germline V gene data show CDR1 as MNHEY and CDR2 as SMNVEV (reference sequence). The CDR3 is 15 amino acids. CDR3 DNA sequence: TGTGCCAGCAGATCAACAGGTTATGGGGCCAACGTCCTGACTTTC. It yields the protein CASRSTGYGANVLTF.